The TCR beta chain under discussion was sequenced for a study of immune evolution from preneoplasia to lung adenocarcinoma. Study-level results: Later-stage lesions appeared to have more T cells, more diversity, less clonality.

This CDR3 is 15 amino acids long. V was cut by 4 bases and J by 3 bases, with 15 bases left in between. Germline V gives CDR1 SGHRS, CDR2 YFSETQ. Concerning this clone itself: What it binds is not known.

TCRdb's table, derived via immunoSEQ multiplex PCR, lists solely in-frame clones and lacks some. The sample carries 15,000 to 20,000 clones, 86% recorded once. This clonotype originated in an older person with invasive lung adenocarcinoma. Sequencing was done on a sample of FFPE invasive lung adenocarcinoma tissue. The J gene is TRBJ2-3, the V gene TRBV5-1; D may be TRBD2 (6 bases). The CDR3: CASSLSPGRTDTQYF. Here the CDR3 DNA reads TGCGCCAGCAGCCTAAGTCCAGGGAGGACAGATACGCAGTATTTT. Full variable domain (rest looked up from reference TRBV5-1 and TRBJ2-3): KAGVTQTPRYLIKTRGQQVTLSCSPISGHRSVSWYQQTPGQGLQFLFEYFSETQRNKGNFPGRFSGRQFSNSRSEMNVSTLELGDSALYLCASSLSPGRTDTQYFGPGTRLTVL.